Shown below are 29 T cell receptor beta chains from a single sample sequenced in a study of cytomegalovirus exposure and HLA in healthy donors. A multiplex PCR was run with 60 Vbeta primers and 13 Jbeta primers. The protocol was immunoSEQ multiplex PCR, while the TCRdb copy is restricted to in-frame clones and leaves out a portion. The top ten hold roughly 25% of the sample, which has 60,000 or so clones, less than 75% seen once. The sample consisted of PBMCs. The source is a man aged 45-60 years in good health and CMV-seropositive.

The chain joins TRBV18 to TRBJ2-2; 10 nucleotides match TRBD2. CDR3 size: 17 residues. Germline loops: CDR1 KGHSH, CDR2 LQKENI. Trimming removed 1 base from V and 5 bases from J; junction bases left unmatched: 7. CDR3: CASSPLGAGGPTGELFF. CDR3 in DNA: TGTGCCAGCTCACCACTCGGAGCGGGGGGGCCTACCGGGGAGCTGTTTTTT.

V and J are TRBV7-9 and TRBJ2-1; 10 nucleotides agree with TRBD2. Germline V lookup: CDR1 SEHNR, CDR2 FQNEAQ (reference sequence). V dropped 6 bases and J dropped 7; count of bases not matched to a gene: 12. The CDR3 spans 16 residues. For the CDR3, the DNA is TGTGCCAGCAGTACAAGAAGGACTAGCGGTCGTAATGAGCAGTTCTTC. Residues: CASSTRRTSGRNEQFF.

V is TRBV5-1 and J is TRBJ2-6, with a tentative D call TRBD1 (6 bases). Trimming removed 0 bases at V and 1 base at J, with 17 bases between. CDR1 is SGHRS, CDR2 YFSETQ, per germline. The CDR3 is 19 amino acids. The CDR3 coding sequence is TGCGCCAGCAGCTTGGCCAAGGCTGGCAGGGGATCTGGGGCCAACGTCCTGACTTTC. Its protein product is CASSLAKAGRGSGANVLTF.

This clone was observed a few times. The chain combines TRBV27 with TRBJ2-7; 11 bases agree with TRBD2. With V trimmed by 5 bases and J by 4 bases, 4 bases remained unmatched. In germline, CDR1 is MNHEY, CDR2 SMNVEV (reference sequence). This CDR3 has 14 residues. The CDR3 bases are TGTGCCAGCAGTCCTGGGACTAGCGGTTACGAGCAGTACTTC. This translates into CASSPGTSGYEQYF.

This clone was counted a single time. The chain is built from TRBV30 and TRBJ1-1, with a weak D call TRBD1 (5 bases). V lost 5 bases and J lost 4, with 14 bases in between. The V gene's germline CDR1 is GTSNPN and CDR2 SVGIG (reference sequence). The CDR3 sequence is 13 residues long. CDR3: CAWPGGVGTEAFF. Written as DNA, the CDR3 is TGTGCCTGGCCGGGGGGAGTCGGCACTGAAGCTTTCTTT.

This clone was seen a few times. The chain combines TRBV6-1 with TRBJ1-5, with TRBD1 matching over 10 bases. Trimming took 5 bases from V and 3 from J; bases not matched to a gene: 4. Germline lookup yields CDR1 MNHNS and CDR2 SASEGT. There are 15 residues in the CDR3. CDR3 region: CASSWTGGINQPQHF. CDR3 nucleotides: TGTGCCAGCAGTTGGACAGGGGGGATCAATCAGCCCCAGCATTTT.

The V and J genes are TRBV4-3 and TRBJ1-2; D not certain. CDR1 and CDR2 (germline): LGHNA, YSLEER. This CDR3 region has 14 residues. Trimming removed 1 base at V and 8 bases at J, with 14 bases between. The CDR3 loop reads CASSQGGGSKGYTF. The CDR3 nucleotides are TGCGCCAGCAGCCAAGGTGGCGGCAGTAAAGGCTACACCTTC.

The table lists this clone with a few counts. The chain combines TRBV7-3 with TRBJ2-1; a possible D gene is TRBD2 (5 bases). Per germline, CDR1 SGHTA and CDR2 FQGTGA. CDR3 length: 17 amino acids. Trimming stripped 5 bases from V and 4 bases from J, with 21 bases between. The CDR3, as DNA: TGTGCCAGCAGCCCTACTAGTTTCGCGGCGGGTTACAATGAGCAGTTCTTC. Translating gives CASSPTSFAAGYNEQFF. Complete variable domain (other parts from reference TRBV7-3 and TRBJ2-1): GAGVSQTPSNKVTEKGKYVELRCDPISGHTALYWYRQSLGQGPEFLIYFQGTGAADDSGLPNDRFFAVRPEGSVSTLKIQRTERGDSAVYLCASSPTSFAAGYNEQFFGPGTRLTVL.

This clone was detected a few times. The rearrangement links TRBV9 to TRBJ2-5; D is unclear. The V gene lost 6 bases and the J gene lost 5 bases, with 14 bases spanning the gap. Germline V lookup: CDR1 SGDLS, CDR2 YYNGEE. The CDR3 is 13 residues long. DNA for the CDR3: TGTGCCAGCAAACGTGAGGAGCAGGAGACCCAGTACTTC. Translated, it gives CASKREEQETQYF. Full variable domain (rest looked up from reference TRBV9 and TRBJ2-5): DSGVTQTPKHLITATGQRVTLRCSPRSGDLSVYWYQQSLDQGLQFLIQYYNGEERAKGNILERFSAQQFPDLHSELNLSSLELGDSALYFCASKREEQETQYFGPGTRLLVL.

The chain links TRBV7-9 to TRBJ2-3; 7 nucleotides match TRBD2. The V and J ends lost 5 bases and 1 base, in that order; junction bases with no gene match: 6. The CDR3 length is 15 residues. CDR1 is SEHNR, CDR2 FQNEAQ, per germline (reference sequence). CDR3: CASSASAGGTDTQYF. CDR3 in DNA: TGTGCCAGCAGCGCCTCCGCGGGGGGCACAGATACGCAGTATTTT.

About this clone itself: Without the conserved terminal phenylalanine or tryptophan, this CDR3 likely stems from a read error. The limits of the CDR3 on the DNA are not certain, so only TCRdb's listed CDR3 is given. J is TRBJ1-1 and V is TRBV11-2; the table calls TRBD1, which could not be checked here. Including both end residues, the CDR3 is 15 amino acids long. Germline CDR1 is SGHAT and CDR2 is FQNNGV. The chain's CDR3 is CASSHGQGENTEALV.

The genes are TRBV2 and TRBJ2-7; tentative D call: TRBD1 (5 bases). Per germline, CDR1 SNHLY and CDR2 FYNNEI. With 6 bases removed from V and 2 bases from J, the gap between germline ends came to 14 bases. This CDR3 is built from 14 residues. CDR3 amino acids: CASSLGQGPYEQYF. The CDR3 coding sequence is TGTGCCAGCAGCCTAGGACAAGGGCCCTACGAGCAGTACTTC.

The rearrangement links TRBV4-1 to TRBJ1-2, with D perhaps TRBD1 (6 bases). Trimming shortened V by 0 bases and J by 4 bases, and 15 bases separated the two germline ends. The CDR3 is made up of 16 amino acids. Germline values: CDR1 MGHRA, CDR2 YSYEKL. The CDR3 DNA is TGCGCCAGCAGCCAAGAGCAGGGGAGGGTTTCCTATGGCTACACCTTC. Its translation: CASSQEQGRVSYGYTF.

This clone was picked up a small number of times. V usage is TRBV15 and J usage is TRBJ2-5, with D hard to call. Germline CDR1 and CDR2: LNHNV and YYDKDF (reference sequence). CDR3 length equals 15 residues. Trimming pared 1 base from V and 0 bases from J, leaving 9 bases between. The CDR3, as DNA: TGTGCCACCAGCAGAGTGAAGCAATACCAAGAGACCCAGTACTTC. Translation: CATSRVKQYQETQYF. Supplemented by reference TRBV15 and TRBJ2-5, the full variable domain reads DAMVIQNPRYQVTQFGKPVTLSCSQTLNHNVMYWYQQKSSQAPKLLFHYYDKDFNNEADTPDNFQSRRPNTSFCFLDIRSPGLGDTAMYLCATSRVKQYQETQYFGPGTRLLVL.

The chain uses TRBV4-1 and TRBJ1-5; 8 positions agree with TRBD1. V was clipped by 5 bases and J by 2 bases; unmatched bases: 11. Germline values: CDR1 MGHRA, CDR2 YSYEKL. The CDR3 contains 17 residues. The CDR3 spells CASSDDRGGTGNQPQHF. The CDR3 region has the DNA TGCGCCAGCAGCGACGACAGGGGAGGGACGGGCAATCAGCCCCAGCATTTT.

The V and J genes are TRBV15 and TRBJ1-2; D might be TRBD1 (6 bases). CDR1 and CDR2 (germline): LNHNV, YYDKDF (reference sequence). With 1 base removed from V and 5 bases from J, the gap between germline ends came to 17 bases. This CDR3 has 16 residues. The CDR3 is CATSRVGQGHTYGYTF. As DNA, the CDR3 is TGTGCCACCAGCAGAGTTGGCCAGGGGCACACTTATGGCTACACCTTC.

About this clone itself: This CDR3 fails to terminate in the conserved phenylalanine or tryptophan, so it likely reflects a read error. The V gene is TRBV12-5, the J gene TRBJ1-2; TRBD1 might be the D (5 bases). CDR3 length: 19 residues. V lost 3 bases and J 7 bases, leaving 30 bases between the germline ends. Germline CDR1 is LGHNT and CDR2 is FRNRAP. CDR3 residues: CASGFFVGGGTVGVGGYTV. For the CDR3, the DNA is TGTGCTAGTGGTTTTTTCGTCGGTGGGGGGACGGTAGGCGTGGGTGGCTACACCGTC.

The V gene is TRBV10-1, the J gene TRBJ2-3; D may be TRBD2 (5 bases). This CDR3 has 13 amino acids. Germline-derived CDR1 and CDR2 are WNHNN and SYGVQD (reference sequence). V lost 9 bases to trimming and J lost 8 bases, with 18 bases between them. CDR3 amino acids: CASQRDPKATQYF. The DNA of the CDR3 is TGCGCCAGTCAACGGGATCCCAAGGCTACGCAGTATTTT.

This chain joins TRBV6-5 and TRBJ1-1; D is unclear. The CDR3 has 16 residues. V lost 0 bases to trimming and J lost 4 bases, with 15 bases between them. CDR1 MNHEY and CDR2 SVGAGI come from the germline V gene. The CDR3 here is CASSYSVGIGSTEAFF. CDR3 nucleotide sequence: TGTGCCAGCAGTTACTCGGTTGGGATCGGGAGCACTGAAGCTTTCTTT.

In this sample, this clone turned up many times. J is TRBJ1-6 and V is TRBV4-3; 7 bases fit TRBD1. The ends lost 4 bases at V and 6 bases at J; junction bases unmatched: 6. The length of the CDR3 is 15 residues. Per germline, CDR1 LGHNA and CDR2 YSLEER. The CDR3 bases are TGCGCCAGCAGCCCGGGACAGCACCCTAATTCACCCCTCCACTTT. This translates into CASSPGQHPNSPLHF.

Only one count was recorded for this clone. The chain employs TRBV5-1 and TRBJ2-1; tentatively, D is TRBD1 (6 bases). Germline assignment: CDR1 SGHRS and CDR2 YFSETQ. Trimming took off 2 bases at V and 10 bases at J, with 13 bases between the two ends. The CDR3 loop spans 13 amino acids. CDR3: CASSLGGAIEQFF. DNA for the CDR3: TGCGCCAGCAGCTTAGGGGGAGCCATAGAGCAGTTCTTC.

The genes are TRBV5-1 and TRBJ2-2; TRBD1 matches 7 bases. After removal of 6 bases from V and 4 bases from J, the junction contained 6 bases not matched to a gene. From germline, CDR1 is SGHRS and CDR2 YFSETQ. The CDR3 contains 14 residues. The CDR3 loop reads CASKGQLITGELFF. CDR3 nucleotides: TGCGCCAGCAAGGGACAGCTTATCACCGGGGAGCTGTTTTTT.

The chain combines TRBV11-2 with TRBJ2-1; D is ambiguous. There are 15 residues in the CDR3. Per germline, CDR1 SGHAT and CDR2 FQNNGV. The V end was cut by 5 bases, the J end by 0 bases, with 11 bases between. The CDR3 sequence is CASSPRLSSYNEQFF. CDR3 DNA sequence: TGTGCCAGCAGCCCGAGGCTGAGCTCCTACAATGAGCAGTTCTTC.

This clone was detected only once. This sequence joins TRBV5-4 and TRBJ2-7, with 7 bases identical to TRBD1. Germline V gene sequence: CDR1 SGHNT, CDR2 YYREEE (reference sequence). The CDR3 spans 14 residues. V dropped 4 bases and J dropped 3; count of bases not matched to a gene: 7. The CDR3 here is CASSPDRALYEQYF. CDR3 DNA sequence: TGTGCCAGCAGCCCAGACAGGGCCCTCTACGAGCAGTACTTC.

This clone was detected only once. The chain combines TRBV6-5 with TRBJ2-7; TRBD1 aligns across 7 bases. V shed 5 bases, J shed 3 bases, and the junction held 4 bases outside the gene matches. This CDR3 is 13 amino acids long. Germline lookup yields CDR1 MNHEY and CDR2 SVGAGI. The CDR3 bases are TGTGCCAGCAGTATGGGACAGCTCTACGAGCAGTACTTC. Protein product: CASSMGQLYEQYF.

This clone was seen only a few times. The chain has TRBV5-6 and TRBJ2-7, with 10 positions matching TRBD1. J gave up 2 bases and V 2 bases, and 4 bases lay outside the gene matches. The CDR3 sequence is 15 residues long. Germline V gene sequence: CDR1 SGHDT, CDR2 YYEEEE. CDR3 region: CASSFPGTGAYEQYF. The CDR3 coding sequence is TGTGCCAGCAGCTTCCCAGGGACAGGGGCCTACGAGCAGTACTTC.

This chain links TRBV10-3 with TRBJ1-1; 7 nucleotides agree with TRBD1. The germline gives CDR1 ENHRY, CDR2 SYGVKD. V was pared by 4 bases and J by 6 bases, with 8 bases of the junction left unmatched. This CDR3 is 14 amino acids long. The CDR3 spells CAISVQGKGAEAFF. The CDR3 DNA reads TGTGCCATCAGTGTACAGGGGAAGGGGGCTGAAGCTTTCTTT.

The sample holds a few counts of this clone. The chain employs TRBV28 and TRBJ1-1; D remains unclear. There are 13 residues in the CDR3. In germline, CDR1 is MDHEN, CDR2 SYDVKM. V lost 6 bases to trimming and J lost 4 bases, with 12 bases between them. CDR3 sequence reads: CASRPTTGTEAFF. CDR3 DNA sequence: TGTGCCAGCAGACCTACCACGGGCACTGAAGCTTTCTTT.

The rearrangement uses TRBV29-1 and TRBJ1-2; the match to TRBD1 covers 8 bases. CDR1 is SQVTM and CDR2 is ANQGSEA in the germline V gene. The CDR3 runs 14 residues. The V and J ends lost 0 bases and 7 bases, in that order; junction bases with no gene match: 7. CDR3 bases: TGCAGCGTTGAAGAGTGGCAGGGGGCGGGTGGCTACACCTTC. Translation gives CSVEEWQGAGGYTF.